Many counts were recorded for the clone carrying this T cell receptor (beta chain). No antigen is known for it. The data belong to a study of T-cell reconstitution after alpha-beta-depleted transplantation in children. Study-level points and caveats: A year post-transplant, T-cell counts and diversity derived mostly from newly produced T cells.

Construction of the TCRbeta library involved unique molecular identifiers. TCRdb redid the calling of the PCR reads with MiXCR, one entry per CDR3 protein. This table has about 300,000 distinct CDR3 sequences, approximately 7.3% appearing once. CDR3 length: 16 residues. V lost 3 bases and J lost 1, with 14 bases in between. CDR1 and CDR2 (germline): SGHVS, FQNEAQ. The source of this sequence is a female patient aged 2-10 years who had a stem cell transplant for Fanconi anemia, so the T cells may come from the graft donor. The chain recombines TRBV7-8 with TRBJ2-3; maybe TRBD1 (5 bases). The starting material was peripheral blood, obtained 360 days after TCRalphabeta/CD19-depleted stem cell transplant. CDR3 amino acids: CASSLGHGSGTDTQYF. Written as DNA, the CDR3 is TGTGCCAGCAGCTTGGGGCACGGGTCAGGCACAGATACGCAGTATTTT.